The subject of this entry is one T cell receptor beta chain. Its specific antigen is unknown. There are no base qualities to consult, and no much larger clone falls within one base. One collaborating source in Seattle enrolled patients during active infection and followed them longitudinally through the course of disease. Each collaborating institution followed its own protocols to collect whole blood in K2EDTA tubes. For TCRbeta analysis, collaborators shipped samples as frozen whole blood, isolated PBMCs, or DNA extracted from either of those sample types. TCRbeta CDR3 regions were amplified from genomic DNA by means of the immunoSEQ Assay, a bias-controlled multiplex PCR. As for the authors' bioinformatics: The number of nucleated cells in each sample was estimated by amplification of reference gene primers within the assay. Sequence reads were collapsed and filtered to measure the absolute abundance of every unique TCRbeta CDR3 rearrangement. For each sample, productive Simpson clonality was calculated as the square root of Simpson's diversity index over productive rearrangements. Held by TCRdb, this immuneACCESS table contains in-frame sequences only and omits some clones. Under half of the omission traces to an unresolved V gene where checked; the cause of the rest is unknown. V, J and clone size derive from that table, while D and trimming were established from the DNA sequence. The sample table shows some 330,000 clones, and around nine tenths are seen once. The biggest ten clones account for roughly 1.9% of the sample.

The V end gives up 6 bases and the J end 3 bases, leaving 10 bases in the junction not matched to a gene. From cysteine to phenylalanine, the CDR3 is 15 amino acids long. This entry keeps only the CDR3 DNA: 45 bases, framed from base 1. CDR1 and CDR2 are drawn from the germline V gene: MRHNA, SNTAGT. The data derive from a study of blood T cell repertoires in COVID-19 (dated by TCRdb to the early 2020s). Context from the whole study: Samples from collaborators originated in the United States, Italy and Spain and spanned both the acute and convalescent phases of COVID-19. The prospective study material was composed of cDNA or gDNA derived from T cells, B-cell-depleted T cells, or PBMCs. Deeply sampled blood TCRbeta repertoires from subjects exposed to, actively infected with, or recovered from COVID-19 were included in the dataset. The repertoires were released in a freely available public database intended as a resource for research on the immune response to SARS-CoV-2. Samples came from the ongoing ImmuneRACE study (first 160 participants) plus 1,254 subjects from 6 global collaborators. The sample metadata nearly always contained a de-identified subject ID, COVID-19 status, age in years and sex. Where available, HLA class I and class II types were obtained from metadata supplied by the sample provider rather than from assay-based typing.

The investigation overall reported the following: Clinical and demographic metadata were provided uncurated, with the amount varying by source and participant.

This sequence was found in a woman in her thirties with COVID-19, enrolled during active disease. The chain couples TRBV6-4 to TRBJ1-2, and 7 bases in between align with TRBD1. Sequenced input: peripheral blood. The CDR3 reads CASSPGGQTYYGYTF. DNA sequence: TGTGCCAGCAGCCCCGGGGGACAGACCTACTATGGCTACACCTTC.